These 24 T cell receptor beta chains originate from one sample sequenced in a study of memory CD4+ T cells and cytomegalovirus serostatus. The sort gate was single viable CD3+CD4+CD8-CD45RO+ cells for memory CD4+ T cells. Some clones are missing from TCRdb's copy, which holds only in-frame ones; the method was immunoSEQ multiplex PCR. The repertoire holds some 26,000 clones, with about 80% as singletons. Sequenced input: memory CD4+ T cells from blood. The receptors originated from an adult in good health and CMV-seronegative.

The chain employs TRBV28 and TRBJ2-1, with D perhaps TRBD1 (5 bases). Deletions cut 5 bases from V and 8 bases from J, with 13 bases between. The CDR3 length is 13 residues. From germline, CDR1 is MDHEN and CDR2 SYDVKM. CDR3 residues: CASSTRQLDEQFF. The CDR3 nucleotides read TGTGCCAGCAGTACCAGACAGCTCGATGAGCAGTTCTTC.

This chain links TRBV7-9 with TRBJ1-2, with TRBD1 identical over 7 bases. The J segment lost 6 bases and the V segment lost 5 bases, leaving 3 bases of the junction unmatched. Per germline, CDR1 SEHNR and CDR2 FQNEAQ (reference sequence). The CDR3 has 12 amino acids. CDR3 sequence reads: CASSPDRDGYTF. The CDR3 region has the DNA TGTGCCAGCAGCCCCGACAGGGATGGCTACACCTTC.

This chain uses TRBV11-2 with TRBJ1-6; D might be TRBD1 (5 bases). CDR3 length: 15 residues. V was cut by 5 bases and J by 8 bases, with 16 bases left in between. Germline loops: CDR1 SGHAT, CDR2 FQNNGV. This chain's CDR3 is CASSQTPGLYSPLHF. The CDR3 DNA follows: TGTGCCAGCAGCCAAACACCGGGACTTTATTCACCCCTCCACTTT.

The chain combines TRBV6-1 with TRBJ1-2; tentatively, D is TRBD1 (5 bases). V was cut by 2 bases and J by 6 bases, with 13 bases left in between. The CDR3 has 14 amino acids. Germline V gene data show CDR1 as MNHNS and CDR2 as SASEGT. Written as DNA, the CDR3 is TGTGCCAGCAGTGAACGCAGGGAGGGAAATGGCTACACCTTC. Translation: CASSERREGNGYTF.

The chain uses TRBV6-1 and TRBJ2-7; 7 nucleotides align to TRBD2. V was clipped by 6 bases and J by 2 bases; unmatched bases: 10. The CDR3 covers 15 residues. Germline CDR1 is MNHNS and CDR2 is SASEGT. The CDR3 DNA is TGTGCCAGCAGACTATGGCGGGGGAACGCCTACGAGCAGTACTTC. Translation gives CASRLWRGNAYEQYF.

The V gene is TRBV20-1, the J gene TRBJ2-1, with 7 bases matching TRBD2. The germline gives CDR1 DFQATT, CDR2 SNEGSKA (reference sequence). The CDR3 has 11 residues. The trim removed 7 bases at V and 5 bases at J, leaving 2 bases unmatched. The CDR3 protein is CSVGGNNEQFF. As DNA, the CDR3 is TGCAGTGTGGGGGGGAACAATGAGCAGTTCTTC.

V usage is TRBV11-2 and J usage is TRBJ2-6; no clear D gene. The CDR3 totals 14 residues. From germline, CDR1 is SGHAT and CDR2 FQNNGV. Between the trimmed V and J ends, which lost 0 bases and 2 bases, there was a span of 2 bases. The chain's CDR3 is CASSLDAGANVLTF. CDR3 coding DNA: TGTGCCAGCAGCTTAGATGCTGGGGCCAACGTCCTGACTTTC. The entire variable domain, with the rest obtained from reference TRBV11-2 and TRBJ2-6, is as follows: EAGVAQSPRYKIIEKRQSVAFWCNPISGHATLYWYQQILGQGPKLLIQFQNNGVVDDSQLPKDRFSAERLKGVDSTLKIQPAKLEDSAVYLCASSLDAGANVLTFGAGSRLTVL.

V gene TRBV11-3 combines with J gene TRBJ2-5, with D maybe TRBD1 (6 bases). The CDR3 has 13 amino acids. Germline V CDR1 and CDR2: SGHNT, YENEEA. V was cut by 5 bases and J by 7 bases, with 14 bases left in between. The CDR3 sequence: CASSPGQIGTQYF. The CDR3 nucleotides are TGTGCCAGCAGCCCGGGACAAATCGGGACCCAGTACTTC.

The CDR3 DNA follows: TGTGCCAGCAGCCCACCCCTTGGACAGGGAGTAAGAGGCTACACCTTC. Residues: CASSPPLGQGVRGYTF. This chain joins TRBV7-4 and TRBJ1-2, with 8 bases matching TRBD1. Trimming removed 5 bases from V and 8 bases from J; junction bases left unmatched: 16. Germline CDR1 SGHVT, CDR2 SQSDAQ. The CDR3 is made up of 16 amino acids.

The V call is TRBV4-1, the J call TRBJ1-5; D may be TRBD1 (5 bases). CDR3 length: 16 residues. Germline V gene sequence: CDR1 MGHRA, CDR2 YSYEKL. V was cut by 0 bases and J by 6 bases, with 15 bases left in between. Written as DNA, the CDR3 is TGCGCCAGCAGCCAAGACGGGACCTACTTCTTTCAGCCCCAGCATTTT. As protein: CASSQDGTYFFQPQHF.

The chain is built from TRBV6-5 and TRBJ1-2; a possible D gene is TRBD1 (6 bases). CDR1 and CDR2 (germline): MNHEY, SVGAGI. The V end was cut by 6 bases, the J end by 4 bases, with 9 bases between. This CDR3 is 12 amino acids long. CDR3 in amino acids: CASSRGGYGYTF. CDR3 bases: TGTGCCAGCAGCAGGGGCGGCTATGGCTACACCTTC.

V gene TRBV19 combines with J gene TRBJ2-7; D gene unclear. V was cut by 5 bases and J by 6 bases, with 20 bases left in between. The germline gives CDR1 LNHDA, CDR2 SQIVND (reference sequence). The CDR3 spans 15 residues. The CDR3 DNA sequence: TGTGCCAGTAGTCCTCGGACCCTTGGTCGTGGCGAGCAGTACTTC. Translating it yields CASSPRTLGRGEQYF.

This clone was observed a handful of times. The chain carries TRBV9 and TRBJ2-1; no clear D. This CDR3 contains 16 residues. Between the trimmed V and J ends, which lost 4 bases and 4 bases, there was a span of 18 bases. CDR1 SGDLS and CDR2 YYNGEE come from the germline V gene. CDR3 in amino acids: CASSPDPQGSYNEQFF. The CDR3 coding sequence is TGTGCCAGCAGCCCCGACCCACAAGGGTCATACAATGAGCAGTTCTTC.

The gene calls are TRBV6-5 and TRBJ1-2; TRBD1 is a possible D gene (6 bases). The germline V gene encodes CDR1 MNHEY and CDR2 SVGAGI. Trimming took 3 bases from V and 10 from J, leaving 12 bases between them. There are 12 residues in the CDR3. The CDR3 coding sequence is TGTGCCAGCAGTTATAGGGGGGAGGACTACACCTTC. This encodes CASSYRGEDYTF.

The CDR3 here is CASSPNFPGQRSYEQYF. The CDR3, as DNA: TGTGCCAGCAGTCCTAACTTCCCGGGACAGCGATCCTACGAGCAGTACTTC. J is TRBJ2-7 and V is TRBV7-8; the match to TRBD1 covers 7 bases. Germline V gene lookup returns CDR1 SGHVS and CDR2 FQNEAQ. The CDR3 is made up of 17 amino acids. V lost 6 bases to trimming and J lost 1 base; unmatched junction nucleotides: 15.

The CDR3 reads CASSQTLGFGLTTSPGINEQFF. CDR3 bases: TGCGCCAGCAGCCAAACCCTCGGGTTCGGGTTGACGACTAGCCCTGGGATCAATGAGCAGTTCTTC. V and J are TRBV4-3 and TRBJ2-1; TRBD2 matches 7 bases. The CDR3 has 22 amino acids. The V and J ends lost 2 bases and 6 bases, in that order; junction bases with no gene match: 28. Germline CDR1 and CDR2: LGHNA and YSLEER.

CDR3 region: CASRSGLAGRGEQYF. CDR3 in DNA: TGTGCCAGCAGATCGGGACTAGCGGGGAGAGGCGAGCAGTACTTC. The chain employs TRBV4-2 and TRBJ2-7, with 13 bases lining up with TRBD2. Trimming removed 6 bases from V and 6 bases from J; junction bases left unmatched: 8. The CDR3 spans 15 residues. Germline values: CDR1 LGHNA, CDR2 YNFKEQ.

The chain links TRBV28 to TRBJ1-2; TRBD1 matches 7 bases. This CDR3 comprises 13 residues. With V trimmed by 6 bases and J by 3 bases, 4 bases remained unmatched. Germline V gives CDR1 MDHEN, CDR2 SYDVKM. The CDR3 DNA sequence: TGTGCCAGCAGGTCCGACAGGGACTATGGCTACACCTTC. Translated, it gives CASRSDRDYGYTF.

This chain connects TRBV9 to TRBJ1-1, with D perhaps TRBD1 (6 bases). CDR3 length: 14 amino acids. The V gene's germline CDR1 is SGDLS and CDR2 YYNGEE. The V end lost 4 bases, the J end lost 7 bases, and 17 bases lay between the germline ends. The CDR3 sequence is CASSHARGAGEAFF. The CDR3 DNA sequence: TGTGCCAGCAGCCACGCTAGGGGGGCGGGTGAAGCTTTCTTT. Together with reference TRBV9 and TRBJ1-1, the CDR3 gives the full variable domain: DSGVTQTPKHLITATGQRVTLRCSPRSGDLSVYWYQQSLDQGLQFLIQYYNGEERAKGNILERFSAQQFPDLHSELNLSSLELGDSALYFCASSHARGAGEAFFGQGTRLTVV.

This clone has a handful of counts. This chain uses TRBV19 with TRBJ1-1; the D gene is possibly TRBD1 (6 bases). V dropped 6 bases and J dropped 2 bases, with 7 bases sitting between them. From germline, CDR1 is LNHDA and CDR2 SQIVND (reference sequence). This CDR3 spans 12 amino acids. For the CDR3, the DNA is TGTGCCAGTAGGGACAGAAACACTGAAGCTTTCTTT. Residues: CASRDRNTEAFF.

This chain uses TRBV6-5 with TRBJ2-7; tentatively, D is TRBD1 (6 bases). There are 16 residues in the CDR3. V lost 0 bases and J 1 base, leaving 13 bases between the germline ends. Germline CDR1 is MNHEY and CDR2 is SVGAGI. The DNA of the CDR3 is TGTGCCAGCAGTTACTCACCGCCGGGACAATCCTACGAGCAGTACTTC. Residues: CASSYSPPGQSYEQYF.

The rearrangement links TRBV30 to TRBJ2-5; D ambiguous. There are 15 residues in the CDR3. Germline lookup yields CDR1 GTSNPN and CDR2 SVGIG (reference sequence). V was trimmed by 1 base and J by 3 bases, leaving 15 bases between them. The CDR3 is CAWSAPLTPKETQYF. In nucleotides, the CDR3 is TGTGCCTGGAGTGCCCCCCTGACCCCGAAAGAGACCCAGTACTTC.

This chain links TRBV7-2 with TRBJ2-1, with D perhaps matching TRBD2 (5 bases). Between the trimmed V and J ends, which lost 6 bases and 5 bases, there was a span of 14 bases. Germline V gene lookup returns CDR1 SGHTA and CDR2 FQGNSA. The length of the CDR3 is 14 residues. Written as DNA, the CDR3 is TGTGCCAGCAGGAGCGGAGGACCCCACAATGAGCAGTTCTTC. Its translation is CASRSGGPHNEQFF.

This chain connects TRBV11-3 to TRBJ2-1, with a weak D call TRBD1 (6 bases). V was clipped by 5 bases and J by 6 bases, with 14 bases between them. The CDR3 runs to 14 residues. CDR1 and CDR2 (germline): SGHNT, YENEEA. CDR3 nucleotide sequence: TGTGCCAGCAGCCCTGGACAGTTAGGCAATGAGCAGTTCTTC. Translating it yields CASSPGQLGNEQFF.